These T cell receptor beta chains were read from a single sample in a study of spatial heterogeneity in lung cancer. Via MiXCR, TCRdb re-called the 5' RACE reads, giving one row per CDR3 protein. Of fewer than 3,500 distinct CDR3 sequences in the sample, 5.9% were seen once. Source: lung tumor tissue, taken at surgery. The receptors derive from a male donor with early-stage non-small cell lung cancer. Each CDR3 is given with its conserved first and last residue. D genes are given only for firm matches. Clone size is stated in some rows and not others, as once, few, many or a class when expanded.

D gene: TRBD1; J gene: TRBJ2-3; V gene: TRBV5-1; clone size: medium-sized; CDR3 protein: CASSLDGQGGDTQYF; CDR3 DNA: TGCGCCAGCAGCTTGGACGGACAGGGGGGAGATACGCAGTATTTT
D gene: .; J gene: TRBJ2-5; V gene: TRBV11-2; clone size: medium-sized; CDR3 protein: CASTPVAQRETQYF; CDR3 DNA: TGTGCCAGCACTCCAGTAGCCCAGAGAGAGACCCAGTACTTC
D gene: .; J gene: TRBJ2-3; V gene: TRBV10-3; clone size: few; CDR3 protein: CAISESSHLTDTQYF; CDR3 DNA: TGTGCCATCAGTGAGTCGAGTCACCTTACAGATACGCAGTATTTT
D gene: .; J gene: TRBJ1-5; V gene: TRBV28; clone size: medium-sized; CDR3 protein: CASSWRAQPQHF; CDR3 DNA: TGTGCCAGCAGTTGGCGGGCCCAGCCCCAGCATTTT
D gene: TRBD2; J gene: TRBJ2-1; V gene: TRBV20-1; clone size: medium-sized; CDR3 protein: CSARDSRGDNEQFF; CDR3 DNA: TGCAGTGCTAGAGATTCTCGGGGGGACAATGAGCAGTTCTTC
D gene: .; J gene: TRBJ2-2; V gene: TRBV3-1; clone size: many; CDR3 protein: CASSQVNGELFF; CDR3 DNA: TGTGCCAGCAGCCAAGTCAACGGGGAGCTGTTTTTT
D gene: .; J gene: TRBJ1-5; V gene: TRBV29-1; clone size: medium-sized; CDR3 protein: CSAGEASHQPQHF; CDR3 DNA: TGCAGCGCCGGGGAGGCGTCGCATCAGCCCCAGCATTTT
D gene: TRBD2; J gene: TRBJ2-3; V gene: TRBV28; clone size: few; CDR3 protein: CASTPVGLAGGEDTQYF; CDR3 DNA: TGTGCCAGCACCCCGGTGGGGCTAGCGGGGGGAGAAGATACGCAGTATTTT
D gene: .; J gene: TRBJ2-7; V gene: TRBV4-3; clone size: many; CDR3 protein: CASSQEWLLNVEQYF; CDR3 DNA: TGCGCCAGCAGCCAAGAGTGGCTACTGAATGTCGAGCAGTACTTC
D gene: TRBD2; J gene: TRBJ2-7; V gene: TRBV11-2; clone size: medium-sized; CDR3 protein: CASSRLALEQYF; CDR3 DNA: TGTGCCAGCAGCCGACTAGCGCTCGAGCAGTACTTC
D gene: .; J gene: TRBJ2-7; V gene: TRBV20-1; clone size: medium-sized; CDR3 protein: CSASGLPYEQYF; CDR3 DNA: TGCAGTGCTAGTGGACTTCCCTACGAGCAGTACTTC
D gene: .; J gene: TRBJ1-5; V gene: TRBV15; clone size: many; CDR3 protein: CATSRDVDQPQHF; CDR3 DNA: TGTGCCACCAGCAGAGATGTAGACCAGCCCCAGCATTTT
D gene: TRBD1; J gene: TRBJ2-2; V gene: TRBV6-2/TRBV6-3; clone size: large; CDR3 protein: CASNYRGAGELFF; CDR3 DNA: TGTGCCAGCAACTACAGGGGTGCCGGGGAGCTGTTTTTT
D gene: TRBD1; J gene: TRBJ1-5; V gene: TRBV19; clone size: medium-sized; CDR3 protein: CASTLSTGHSNQPQHF; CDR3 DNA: TGTGCCAGTACCCTCTCGACAGGGCATAGCAATCAGCCCCAGCATTTT
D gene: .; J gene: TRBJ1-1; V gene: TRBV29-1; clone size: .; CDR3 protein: CSVVPGIEAFF; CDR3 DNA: TGCAGCGTTGTTCCGGGGATTGAAGCTTTCTTT
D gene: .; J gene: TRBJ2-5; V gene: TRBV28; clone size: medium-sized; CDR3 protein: CASSFQAGLKETQYF; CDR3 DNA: TGTGCCAGCAGTTTTCAGGCAGGGTTAAAAGAGACCCAGTACTTC
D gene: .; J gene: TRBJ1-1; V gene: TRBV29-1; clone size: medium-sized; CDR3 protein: CSVGELNTEAFF; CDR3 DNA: TGCAGCGTTGGAGAGCTGAACACTGAAGCTTTCTTT
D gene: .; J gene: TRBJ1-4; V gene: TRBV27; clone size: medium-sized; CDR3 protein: CASSTQQGGREKLFF; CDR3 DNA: TGTGCCAGCAGTACACAACAGGGAGGACGGGAAAAACTGTTTTTT
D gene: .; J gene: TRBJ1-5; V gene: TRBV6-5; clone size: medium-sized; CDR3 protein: CASSPRPFGSSNQPQHF; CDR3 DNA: TGTGCCAGCAGTCCCCGACCCTTTGGATCTAGCAATCAGCCCCAGCATTTT
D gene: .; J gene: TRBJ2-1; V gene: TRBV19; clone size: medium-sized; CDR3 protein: CATLGPSYNEQFF; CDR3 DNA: TGTGCCACCCTTGGACCTTCCTACAATGAGCAGTTCTTC